These T cell receptor beta chains were read from a single sample in a study of cytomegalovirus exposure and HLA in healthy donors. The assay was immunoSEQ multiplex PCR, and TCRdb's table has in-frame clones only and misses some. This repertoire shows over 150,000 clones, around 82% found once; its top ten account for around 6%. Sequencing was done on a sample of PBMCs. The receptor set was obtained from a woman aged 35 to 49 in good health and CMV-seropositive. Each CDR3 is given with its conserved first and last residue. The D gene is left open where the match is weak. For some rows the clone size is stated as once, few or many, or as a class when expanded; others skip it.

abundance	v_gene	d_gene	j_gene	CDR3aa	CDR3nt
-	TRBV27	TRBD2	TRBJ2-7	CASSLTLAGYYEQYF	TGTGCCAGCAGTTTAACACTAGCGGGATACTACGAGCAGTACTTC
-	TRBV19	TRBD2	TRBJ2-5	CASSPPGLVEETQYF	TGTGCCAGTAGCCCCCCGGGACTAGTAGAAGAGACCCAGTACTTC
few	TRBV5-6	TRBD2	TRBJ2-3	CASSSRTSGRTDTQYF	TGTGCCAGCAGCTCCCGGACTAGCGGGAGGACAGATACGCAGTATTTT
-	TRBV7-2	-	TRBJ2-7	CASSLYNAYEQYF	TGTGCCAGCAGCTTATATAATGCCTACGAGCAGTACTTC
-	TRBV27	TRBD1	TRBJ2-7	CASSVDRGPYEQYF	TGTGCCAGCAGTGTGGACAGGGGTCCCTACGAGCAGTACTTC
-	TRBV27	-	TRBJ2-3	CASTLRGRGDTQYF	TGTGCCAGCACCCTGAGGGGCAGGGGAGATACGCAGTATTTT
-	TRBV28	TRBD1	TRBJ2-7	CASTPGGGQGIYEQYF	TGTGCCAGCACCCCCGGGGGGGGACAGGGGATTTACGAGCAGTACTTC
-	TRBV29-1	TRBD2	TRBJ2-1	CSVEEEGTSVSSYNEQFF	TGCAGCGTTGAAGAGGAGGGTACTAGCGTCAGCTCCTACAATGAGCAGTTCTTC
-	TRBV30	-	TRBJ1-4	CAWSLGGPNEKLFF	TGTGCCTGGAGCCTGGGAGGCCCTAATGAAAAACTGTTTTTT
-	TRBV5-4	-	TRBJ2-7	CASSLGVPAIYSSYEQYF	TGTGCCAGCAGCTTAGGGGTCCCAGCGATTTACTCCTCCTACGAGCAGTACTTC
-	TRBV6-5	-	TRBJ1-1	CASSPQGRTEAFF	TGTGCCAGCAGCCCACAGGGCCGCACTGAAGCTTTCTTT
-	TRBV19	TRBD1	TRBJ2-7	CASSKLRGQGDEQYF	TGTGCCAGTAGTAAGCTTCGTGGACAGGGGGACGAGCAGTACTTC
-	TRBV10-1	TRBD2	TRBJ2-3	CASSEYGAGGPGDTQYF	TGCGCCAGCAGTGAGTACGGTGCGGGAGGGCCCGGAGATACGCAGTATTTT
-	TRBV6-1	-	TRBJ2-5	CASRDYLGVKTQYF	TGTGCCAGCAGGGACTACCTAGGCGTGAAGACCCAGTACTTC
-	TRBV19	TRBD1	TRBJ1-1	CASRLYRGRNTEAFF	TGTGCCAGTAGGCTCTACAGGGGTCGAAACACTGAAGCTTTCTTT
-	TRBV7-9	-	TRBJ2-4	CASGHWIAKNIQYF	TGTGCCAGCGGGCATTGGATAGCCAAAAACATTCAGTACTTC
-	TRBV14	TRBD2	TRBJ2-3	CASSQRRLAGRTDTQYF	TGTGCCAGCAGCCAAAGGCGACTAGCGGGACGCACAGATACGCAGTATTTT
-	TRBV28	TRBD1	TRBJ2-7	CASSQGTGVDEQYF	TGTGCCAGCAGCCAAGGGACAGGGGTTGACGAGCAGTACTTC
few	TRBV6-6	TRBD1	TRBJ2-1	CASRTDRGPYNEQFF	TGTGCCAGCAGGACCGACAGGGGCCCTTACAATGAGCAGTTCTTC
few	TRBV18	-	TRBJ2-4	CASSPGLLEAIQYF	TGTGCCAGCTCACCGGGTTTGTTAGAGGCCATTCAGTACTTC
few	TRBV30	TRBD1	TRBJ1-2	CACLTGTGFRGDGYTF	TGTGCCTGCCTGACCGGGACAGGGTTTCGTGGGGATGGCTACACCTTC
-	TRBV19	TRBD1	TRBJ2-7	CASSRDRKGYEQYF	TGTGCCAGTAGTAGGGACAGGAAGGGCTACGAGCAGTACTTC
-	TRBV2	TRBD2	TRBJ2-7	CASSEALRRTSRRGQYF	TGTGCCAGCAGTGAAGCGCTTCGGAGGACTAGCAGAAGGGGACAGTACTTC
-	TRBV5-1	-	TRBJ2-3	CASSLYGSTDTQYF	TGCGCCAGCAGCTTGTACGGGAGCACAGATACGCAGTATTTT
-	TRBV6-5	TRBD2	TRBJ2-1	CASRSLAGGKNEQFF	TGTGCCAGCAGGTCGCTAGCGGGAGGTAAAAATGAGCAGTTCTTC
-	TRBV13	-	TRBJ2-7	CASSFRQAYEQYF	TGTGCCAGCAGCTTCAGACAAGCCTACGAGCAGTACTTC
-	TRBV7-9	TRBD2	TRBJ2-6	CASSRGTSGIFSGANVLTF	TGTGCCAGCAGCCGAGGGACTAGCGGGATTTTCTCTGGGGCCAACGTCCTGACTTTC
once	TRBV6-1	TRBD2	TRBJ2-1	CASSGGTSGRNEQFF	TGTGCCAGCAGTGGGGGGACTAGCGGAAGAAATGAGCAGTTCTTC
-	TRBV5-1	-	TRBJ2-5	CASSSALESAQYF	TGCGCCAGCAGCTCGGCCTTGGAGTCGGCCCAGTACTTC
-	TRBV4-1	TRBD2	TRBJ2-1	CASSLGLAGTDEQFF	TGCGCCAGCAGTCTAGGACTAGCGGGAACGGATGAGCAGTTCTTC
-	TRBV6-5	-	TRBJ2-3	CASSHTTDTQYF	TGTGCCAGCAGCCACACCACAGATACGCAGTATTTT
-	TRBV29-1	-	TRBJ2-3	CSVTGTDTQYF	TGCAGCGTTACAGGGACAGATACGCAGTATTTT
-	TRBV7-9	-	TRBJ2-5	CASSPPGKETQYF	TGTGCCAGCAGCCCACCCGGGAAAGAGACCCAGTACTTC
-	TRBV10-2	-	TRBJ2-1	CASMGSREQFF	TGCGCCAGCATGGGCAGCCGGGAGCAGTTCTTC
-	TRBV5-1	-	TRBJ2-7	CASSRDSSTYEQYF	TGCGCCAGCAGCCGGGACTCGAGCACCTACGAGCAGTACTTC